This T cell receptor (beta chain) stems from a study of T cell responses to AZD1222 COVID-19 vaccine. This CDR3 spans 14 amino acids. The V and J ends lost 1 base and 4 bases respectively, with 8 bases between them. Per the germline V gene, CDR1 is MDHEN and CDR2 is SYDVKM. Here immunoSEQ multiplex PCR was the method, and the copy in TCRdb shows in-frame clones only, minus some. The repertoire consists of approximately 180,000 clones, with 87% occurring once and the leading ten covering approximately 2.5%. The receptor's source is an adult in good health. The rearrangement links TRBV28 to TRBJ1-3, with D perhaps matching TRBD1 (5 bases). The material was peripheral blood, obtained on day 0 of AZD1222 vaccination. This chain's CDR3 is CASSLYEGGNTIYF. In nucleotides, the CDR3 is TGTGCCAGCAGTTTATACGAGGGGGGAAACACCATATATTTT.